These 25 T cell receptor beta chains originate from one sample sequenced in a study of patients and donors after allogeneic stem cell transplantation. TCRdb used MiXCR to reprocess the RT-PCR reads, holding one entry per CDR3 protein. The repertoire holds some 880,000 distinct CDR3 sequences, with roughly 18% as singletons. Sequencing used blood, either unsorted or a sorted T cell fraction (not recorded which). These receptors all stem from a human donor who was either an allogeneic HSCT recipient or a stem cell or donor lymphocyte infusion donor (not recorded which). It is not recorded whose cells these are; they may come from a transplant donor.

The genes are TRBV15 and TRBJ2-1; D is uncertain. V lost 1 base and J 2 bases, leaving 12 bases between the germline ends. Germline lookup yields CDR1 LNHNV and CDR2 YYDKDF (reference sequence). CDR3 length: 16 amino acids. In DNA form, the CDR3 reads TGTGCCACCAGCAGAGCCGGCACCCTTACCTACAATGAGCAGTTCTTC. Its translation is CATSRAGTLTYNEQFF.

The chain combines TRBV4-2 with TRBJ2-7; 8 bases align to TRBD2. The V gene end was trimmed by 0 bases and the J gene end by 2 bases; junction bases not matched to a gene: 3. Germline V CDR1 and CDR2: LGHNA, YNFKEQ. The CDR3 length is 15 residues. CDR3 nucleotide sequence: TGTGCCAGCAGCCAAGATTCGGGACTAGCCTACGAGCAGTACTTC. Protein sequence: CASSQDSGLAYEQYF.

In its sample, this clonotype was seen many times. The V gene is TRBV10-3, the J gene TRBJ1-1, with D hard to call. The germline V and J ends were trimmed by 3 bases and 0 bases, with 8 bases remaining between them. The length of the CDR3 is 14 residues. Germline V gene sequence: CDR1 ENHRY, CDR2 SYGVKD. Here the CDR3 DNA reads TGTGCCATCAGTGATTACAGCGTGAACACTGAAGCTTTCTTT. It yields the protein CAISDYSVNTEAFF.

In its sample, this clonotype was seen a few times. The J gene is TRBJ2-3, the V gene TRBV10-3, with 11 positions matching TRBD2. The V segment lost 0 bases and the J segment 4 bases; nucleotides outside the gene matches: 6. CDR1 and CDR2 (germline): ENHRY, SYGVKD. The CDR3 length is 17 residues. The CDR3 DNA reads TGTGCCATCAGTGAGTCGTTAGCGGGAGGGCCTCCAGATACGCAGTATTTT. Translating it yields CAISESLAGGPPDTQYF.

The CDR3 spells CSARRTSGIQETQYF. CDR3 nucleotide sequence: TGCAGTGCTAGACGGACTAGCGGGATCCAAGAGACCCAGTACTTC. The chain uses TRBV20-1 and TRBJ2-5; 12 bases match TRBD2. The germline V gene encodes CDR1 DFQATT and CDR2 SNEGSKA (reference sequence). This CDR3 spans 15 amino acids. V gave up 2 bases and J gave up 1 base; unmatched junction bases: 2.

This clonotype showed up many times. This chain connects TRBV12-3 or TRBV12-4 to TRBJ2-5; tentatively, D is TRBD2 (6 bases). The CDR3 has 15 amino acids. Trimming pared 6 bases from V and 5 bases from J, leaving 19 bases between. In nucleotides, the CDR3 is TGTGCCAGCAGCCGCTCGGCCGGGAGCTATGAGACCCAGTACTTC. Amino acid sequence: CASSRSAGSYETQYF.

At least ten counts were recorded for this clonotype. The gene calls are TRBV9 and TRBJ1-5; possible D gene TRBD1, 6 bases. Between the trimmed V and J ends, which lost 2 bases and 3 bases, there was a span of 9 bases. Germline V gene lookup returns CDR1 SGDLS and CDR2 YYNGEE. This CDR3 is built from 14 residues. The CDR3 DNA follows: TGTGCCAGCAGCGTCGGGACACTCAATCAGCCCCAGCATTTT. Residues: CASSVGTLNQPQHF.

V is TRBV12-3 or TRBV12-4 and J is TRBJ2-5; D unresolved. CDR3 size: 14 residues. V lost 5 bases, J lost 4 bases, and 14 bases lay in between. This CDR3 is CASSTPGSGETQYF. The CDR3 nucleotides read TGTGCCAGCAGTACCCCTGGTAGTGGAGAGACCCAGTACTTC.

The chain carries TRBV6-2 or TRBV6-3 and TRBJ2-3; TRBD1 is a possible D gene (6 bases). Between the trimmed V and J ends, which lost 6 bases and 2 bases, there was a span of 15 bases. Germline CDR1 reads MNHEY; CDR2 reads SVGEGT. This CDR3 comprises 15 residues. In nucleotides, the CDR3 is TGTGCCAGCAGAGAGAGGACAGTTAACACAGATACGCAGTATTTT. Amino acids: CASRERTVNTDTQYF.

This clonotype was detected only a few times. The chain has TRBV20-1 and TRBJ1-6; possibly TRBD1 for D (5 bases). Per the germline V gene, CDR1 is DFQATT and CDR2 is SNEGSKA (reference sequence). V lost 7 bases and J 9 bases, leaving 19 bases between the germline ends. This CDR3 comprises 14 residues. CDR3 region: CSVKPTVESSPLHF. The DNA for the CDR3 is TGCAGTGTCAAACCGACAGTAGAAAGTTCACCCCTCCACTTT.

This clonotype was seen a handful of times. J is TRBJ2-3 and V is TRBV20-1; D call uncertain. Looked up from germline, CDR1 is DFQATT and CDR2 is SNEGSKA (reference sequence). The length of the CDR3 is 11 residues. The chain's CDR3 is CSAPLSYTQYF. The CDR3 coding sequence is TGCAGCGCTCCATTGAGTTATACGCAGTATTTT.

V gene TRBV3-1 combines with J gene TRBJ1-5; no clear D. The germline CDR1 and CDR2 sequences are LGHDT and YNNKEL (reference sequence). The length of the CDR3 is 13 residues. V dropped 2 bases and J dropped 3 bases, with 5 bases sitting between them. CDR3 protein: CASSQNTNQPQHF. The CDR3, as DNA: TGTGCCAGCAGCCAAAATACCAATCAGCCCCAGCATTTT.

This clonotype has only a few counts. V gene TRBV19 combines with J gene TRBJ2-1, with D possibly being TRBD1 (5 bases). This CDR3 is 12 amino acids long. V gave up 7 bases and J gave up 9 bases, with 13 bases separating them. Germline V lookup: CDR1 LNHDA, CDR2 SQIVND (reference sequence). CDR3 residues: CASTQGRGEQFF. As DNA, the CDR3 is TGTGCCAGTACTCAGGGAAGGGGTGAGCAGTTCTTC.

The chain is built from TRBV20-1 and TRBJ2-5; D is undetermined. CDR1 is DFQATT and CDR2 is SNEGSKA in the germline V gene (reference sequence). The CDR3 runs to 12 residues. Between the trimmed V and J ends, which lost 3 bases and 2 bases, there was a span of 7 bases. DNA of the CDR3: TGCAGTGCTAGGGGCAGGCAAGAGACCCAGTACTTC. Residues: CSARGRQETQYF.

A few counts support this clonotype. The rearrangement joins TRBV12-3 or TRBV12-4 to TRBJ2-1; either TRBD1 or TRBD2 may supply D (5 bases each). CDR3 length: 16 residues. Trimming stripped 7 bases from V and 2 bases from J, with 18 bases between. This chain's CDR3 is CASIPRGPNPYNEQFF. CDR3 coding DNA: TGTGCCAGCATCCCGAGGGGCCCCAACCCCTACAATGAGCAGTTCTTC.

This clonotype was seen a handful of times. The chain employs TRBV20-1 and TRBJ2-3, with D uncertain. CDR1 and CDR2 from the germline V gene are DFQATT and SNEGSKA (reference sequence). Deletions cut 0 bases from V and 6 bases from J, with 13 bases between. The CDR3 loop spans 14 amino acids. The DNA for the CDR3 is TGCAGTGCTAGAGATGCCGTGCGAAGTGATACGCAGTATTTT. Translation gives CSARDAVRSDTQYF.

V gene TRBV15 combines with J gene TRBJ2-1, with 8 bases fitting TRBD1. CDR1 LNHNV and CDR2 YYDKDF come from the germline V gene (reference sequence). The CDR3 is 15 residues long. J gave up 4 bases and V 2 bases, and 4 bases lay outside the gene matches. CDR3 nucleotides: TGTGCCACCAGCAGAACAGGGGGGTTTTACAATGAGCAGTTCTTC. It is translated as CATSRTGGFYNEQFF.

This clonotype has only a few counts. V gene TRBV20-1 combines with J gene TRBJ1-1, with TRBD1 as a possible D gene (5 bases). CDR1 is DFQATT, CDR2 SNEGSKA, per germline (reference sequence). CDR3 length: 13 residues. Trimming stripped 3 bases from V and 6 bases from J, with 14 bases between. CDR3 in DNA: TGCAGTGCTAGGATCCCGGGGGACTCTGAAGCTTTCTTT. Encoded protein: CSARIPGDSEAFF.

This clonotype was observed a few times. This chain joins TRBV5-1 and TRBJ2-2, with D unclear. Trimming cost V 0 bases and J 0 bases, with 9 bases left between them. This CDR3 region has 16 residues. Looked up from germline, CDR1 is SGHRS and CDR2 is YFSETQ. CDR3 nucleotides: TGCGCCAGCAGCTTGGTCGGAATCGCGAACACCGGGGAGCTGTTTTTT. Encoded protein: CASSLVGIANTGELFF.

This clonotype came up a few times. The chain uses TRBV6-1 and TRBJ2-1; D is possibly TRBD1 or TRBD2 (5 bases each). Trimming left V 5 bases short and J 2 bases short, with 19 bases between. Germline V CDR1 and CDR2: MNHNS, SASEGT. This CDR3 has 17 amino acids. The CDR3 nucleotides read TGTGCCAGCAGTCAACCCCGGCCGGGGACCACCTACAATGAGCAGTTCTTC. Translation gives CASSQPRPGTTYNEQFF.

The chain joins TRBV27 to TRBJ2-3; D call uncertain. Looked up from germline, CDR1 is MNHEY and CDR2 is SMNVEV (reference sequence). The CDR3 length is 15 residues. Trimming took off 6 bases at V and 5 bases at J, with 18 bases between the two ends. DNA of the CDR3: TGTGCCAGCAGCCAACACCGTTCTAGTCGAGATACGCAGTATTTT. Encoded protein: CASSQHRSSRDTQYF.

V gene TRBV27 combines with J gene TRBJ1-1, with TRBD1 identical over 8 bases. The trim removed 1 base at V and 1 base at J, leaving 5 bases unmatched. Germline CDR1 is MNHEY and CDR2 is SMNVEV (reference sequence). This CDR3 spans 16 amino acids. The CDR3 is CASSLWTGSRNTEAFF. For the CDR3, the DNA is TGTGCCAGCAGTTTATGGACAGGGAGTAGGAACACTGAAGCTTTCTTT.

The chain recombines TRBV6-5 with TRBJ1-2, with D possibly being TRBD1 (6 bases). Germline CDR1 and CDR2: MNHEY and SVGAGI. V was pared by 0 bases and J by 8 bases, with 13 bases between. This CDR3 has 14 residues. In nucleotides, the CDR3 is TGTGCCAGCAGTTACTCGCTAGGGGGTAAAGGCTACACCTTC. Translated: CASSYSLGGKGYTF.

This clonotype was seen a few times. The rearrangement uses TRBV20-1 and TRBJ1-1; a possible D gene is TRBD1 (6 bases). CDR1 and CDR2 from the germline V gene are DFQATT and SNEGSKA (reference sequence). The CDR3 sequence is 14 residues long. The ends were cut back, 3 bases at V and 3 bases at J, with 14 bases in the middle. This CDR3 is CSASIQGSHTEAFF. The CDR3 bases are TGCAGTGCTAGTATACAGGGATCTCACACTGAAGCTTTCTTT.

This clonotype occurred a few times. The J gene is TRBJ1-6, the V gene TRBV12-3 or TRBV12-4; D gene ambiguous. Trimming took off 6 bases at V and 7 bases at J, with 10 bases between the two ends. The CDR3 has 13 residues. The CDR3 DNA follows: TGTGCCAGCAGCCCTACTACGAATTCACCCCTCCACTTT. Its translation: CASSPTTNSPLHF.